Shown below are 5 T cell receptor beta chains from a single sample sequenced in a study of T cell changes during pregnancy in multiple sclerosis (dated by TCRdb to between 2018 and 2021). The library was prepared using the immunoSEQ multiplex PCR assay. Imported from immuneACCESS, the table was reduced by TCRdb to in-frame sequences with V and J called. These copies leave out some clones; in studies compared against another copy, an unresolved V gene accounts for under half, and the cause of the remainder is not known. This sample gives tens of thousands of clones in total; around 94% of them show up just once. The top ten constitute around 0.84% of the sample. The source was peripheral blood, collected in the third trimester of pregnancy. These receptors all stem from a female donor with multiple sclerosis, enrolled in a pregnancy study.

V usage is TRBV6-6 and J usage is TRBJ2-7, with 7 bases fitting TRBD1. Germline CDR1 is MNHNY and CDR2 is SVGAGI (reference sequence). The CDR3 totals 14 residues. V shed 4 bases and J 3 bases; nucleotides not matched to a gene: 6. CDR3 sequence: CASSSLQGNYEQYF. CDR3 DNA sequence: TGTGCCAGCAGTTCCCTACAGGGGAACTACGAGCAGTACTTC.

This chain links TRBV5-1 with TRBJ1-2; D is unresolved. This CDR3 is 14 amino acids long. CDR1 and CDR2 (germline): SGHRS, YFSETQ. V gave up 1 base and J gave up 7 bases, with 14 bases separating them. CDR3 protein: CASSLSRQKAGYTF. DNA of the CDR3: TGCGCCAGCAGCTTGTCCAGGCAAAAGGCTGGCTACACCTTC.

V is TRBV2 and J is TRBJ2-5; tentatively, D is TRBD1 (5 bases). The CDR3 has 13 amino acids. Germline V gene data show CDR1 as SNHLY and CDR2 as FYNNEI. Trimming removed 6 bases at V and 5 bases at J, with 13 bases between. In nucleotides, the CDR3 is TGTGCCAGCAGCGGCCAGGGCTTGGAGACCCAGTACTTC. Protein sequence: CASSGQGLETQYF.

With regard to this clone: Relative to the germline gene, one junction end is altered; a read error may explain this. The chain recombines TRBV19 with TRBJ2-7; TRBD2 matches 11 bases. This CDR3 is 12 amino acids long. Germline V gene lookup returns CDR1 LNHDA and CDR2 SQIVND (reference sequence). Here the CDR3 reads CAIRTTSGRPPF. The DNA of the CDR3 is TGTGCCATCCGCACCACTAGCGGGAGACCCCCCTTC. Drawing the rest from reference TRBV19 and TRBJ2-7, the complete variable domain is DGGITQSPKYLFRKEGQNVTLSCEQNLNHDAMYWYRQDPGQGLRLIYYSQIVNDFQKGDIAEGYSVSREKKESFPLTVTSAQKNPTAFYLCAIRTTSGRPPFGPGTRLTVT.

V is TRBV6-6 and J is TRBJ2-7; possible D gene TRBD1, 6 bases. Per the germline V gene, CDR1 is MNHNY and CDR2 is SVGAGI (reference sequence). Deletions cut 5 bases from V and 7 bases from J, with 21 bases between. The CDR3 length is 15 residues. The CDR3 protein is CASSPVKGDPGEQYF. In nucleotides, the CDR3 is TGTGCCAGCAGTCCAGTGAAGGGGGACCCGGGGGAGCAGTACTTC.